Detailed here is one T cell receptor (beta chain). The CDR3 runs 14 residues. The V end was cut by 1 base, the J end by 4 bases, with 10 bases between. Germline CDR1 reads SEHNR; CDR2 reads FQNEAQ (reference sequence). Naive CD8 T cells were sorted as CD8+CD4-CCR7+CD45RA+. The data derive from a study of molecular identifiers for immune sequencing clone quantification. In preparing bulk TCR libraries, previously described methods and listed TCR primers were used. Each CDR3 protein is one row after TCRdb ran MiXCR on the PCR reads. The sample yields 550,000 to 750,000 distinct CDR3 sequences, approximately 20% seen once.

The source of this sequence is a human donor in good health. Some libraries in this study had Jurkat cell RNA spiked in. This rearrangement joins TRBV7-9 to TRBJ1-1, with D uncertain. Input material: naive CD8+ T cells from blood, with Jurkat cell RNA spiked in. The subset is: FACS-sorted CD8+CD4-CCR7+CD45RA+ naive T cells. DNA of the CDR3: TGTGCCAGCAGCTTAGGGGTTGGGAGCACTGAAGCTTTCTTT. This gives the protein CASSLGVGSTEAFF.